The next 5 T cell receptor beta chains were all read from a single sample in a study of cytomegalovirus exposure and HLA in healthy donors (dated by TCRdb to the late 2010s). The library was obtained by the immunoSEQ multiplex PCR assay. TCRdb carries this immuneACCESS record with in-frame sequences only. Its versions omit some clonotypes, under half of them owing to an unresolved V gene in the studies checked, with the rest unexplained. In this sample the table shows fewer than 150,000 clones, about 90% of which occur a single time. Over 6.5% of the sample is in the top ten clones. Sequenced material: PBMCs. The receptor set was obtained from a woman younger than 35 in good health and CMV-seropositive.

This sequence joins TRBV5-4 and TRBJ1-1; D might be TRBD1 (6 bases). CDR3 size: 15 residues. Trimming removed 0 bases at V and 3 bases at J, with 12 bases between. CDR1 and CDR2 from the germline V gene are SGHNT and YYREEE (reference sequence). The CDR3 coding sequence is TGTGCCAGCAGCTTGGCCGTCAGGGGCGACACTGAAGCTTTCTTT. Translating gives CASSLAVRGDTEAFF.

This rearrangement joins TRBV28 to TRBJ1-2, with 7 nucleotides matching TRBD1. CDR1 is MDHEN, CDR2 SYDVKM, per germline. Unmatched junction bases numbered 9, after V lost 7 bases and J lost 7 bases. This CDR3 comprises 13 residues. As DNA, the CDR3 is TGTGCCAGCACTACAGGGGATGCAAGTGGCTACACCTTC. It is translated as CASTTGDASGYTF.

The gene calls are TRBV5-1 and TRBJ2-1, with TRBD2 matching 7 bases. Trimming cost V 2 bases and J 6 bases; bases outside gene matches: 5. The CDR3 length is 14 residues. Germline CDR1 SGHRS, CDR2 YFSETQ. This CDR3 is CASSLGWTSNEQFF. As DNA, the CDR3 is TGCGCCAGCAGCTTAGGCTGGACTAGCAATGAGCAGTTCTTC.

The chain employs TRBV27 and TRBJ2-3, with 8 bases identical to TRBD2. The CDR3 length is 17 residues. The junction had 18 bases not matched to a gene; V was cut back by 7 bases and J by 6 bases. The germline V gene encodes CDR1 MNHEY and CDR2 SMNVEV (reference sequence). Here the CDR3 reads CASTKYLSGTSIDTQYF. The CDR3, as DNA: TGTGCCAGCACCAAGTACCTATCCGGGACTAGTATCGATACGCAGTATTTT.

The chain couples TRBV28 to TRBJ2-1; D is possibly TRBD2 (5 bases). The germline V gene encodes CDR1 MDHEN and CDR2 SYDVKM. This CDR3 is built from 15 residues. Trimming took off 3 bases at V and 2 bases at J, with 11 bases between the two ends. The CDR3: CASSFLGATYNEQFF. CDR3 bases: TGTGCCAGCAGTTTTTTGGGAGCAACCTACAATGAGCAGTTCTTC.